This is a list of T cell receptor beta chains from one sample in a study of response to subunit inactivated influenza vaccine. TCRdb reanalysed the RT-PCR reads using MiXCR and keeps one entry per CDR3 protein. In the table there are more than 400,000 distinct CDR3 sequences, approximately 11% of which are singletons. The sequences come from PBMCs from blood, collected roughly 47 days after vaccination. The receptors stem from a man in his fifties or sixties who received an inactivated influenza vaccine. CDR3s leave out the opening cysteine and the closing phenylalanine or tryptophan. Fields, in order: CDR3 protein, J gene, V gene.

ASSLGFGAEQY	TRBJ2-7	TRBV5-6
ASSFGGPTYEQY	TRBJ2-7	TRBV5-1
SASMAYEQY	TRBJ2-7	TRBV20-1
SVVGEQGWAEQF	TRBJ2-1	TRBV29-1
ASSAHTGGKDTGELF	TRBJ2-2	TRBV4-1
ASSQEYAYEQY	TRBJ2-7	TRBV4-1
ASSLERGTGKTYNEQF	TRBJ2-1	TRBV5-6
ASGGGNYGYT	TRBJ1-2	TRBV6-1
ASSQGVGDTQY	TRBJ2-3	TRBV4-1
ASGRQGDEQY	TRBJ2-7	TRBV10-3
ASSLGAAALSYEQY	TRBJ2-7	TRBV7-2
SVEDPGQAYGYT	TRBJ1-2	TRBV29-1
ASSQSGGYNEQF	TRBJ2-1	TRBV3-1
ASRPGTDYIRGSNYGYT	TRBJ1-2	TRBV27
ASSLLPPSGPTDTQY	TRBJ2-3	TRBV7-3
ASSARDRPYEQY	TRBJ2-7	TRBV27
ASSLDLDTEAF	TRBJ1-1	TRBV7-9